One sample yielded the 15 T cell receptor beta chains listed below, sequenced in a study of T cell responses to AZD1222 COVID-19 vaccine. Some clones are missing from TCRdb's copy, which holds only in-frame ones; the method was immunoSEQ multiplex PCR. Its table records some 150,000 clones. The sequenced sample was peripheral blood. The receptors were gathered from an adult in good health.

The DNA for the CDR3 is TGCGCCAGCAGCCACCCCGGGCCTGAGCAGTTCTTC. This codes for CASSHPGPEQFF. V gene TRBV5-1 combines with J gene TRBJ2-1, with unresolved D. The CDR3 runs to 12 residues. Per the germline V gene, CDR1 is SGHRS and CDR2 is YFSETQ. Deletions cut 4 bases from V and 9 bases from J, with 11 bases between.

The chain combines TRBV19 with TRBJ1-1; D call uncertain. This CDR3 has 16 amino acids. Germline assignment: CDR1 LNHDA and CDR2 SQIVND (reference sequence). Trimming cost V 0 bases and J 0 bases, with 11 bases left between them. The CDR3 DNA reads TGTGCCAGTAGTATAGATCCTTCGGGGTTGAACACTGAAGCTTTCTTT. It yields the protein CASSIDPSGLNTEAFF.

The chain recombines TRBV28 with TRBJ1-5, with TRBD1 matching 10 bases. The J segment lost 8 bases and the V segment lost 2 bases, leaving 3 bases of the junction unmatched. This CDR3 comprises 14 residues. CDR1 is MDHEN, CDR2 SYDVKM, per germline. This chain's CDR3 is CASSLETGGEPQHF. As DNA, the CDR3 is TGTGCCAGCAGTTTAGAGACAGGGGGCGAGCCCCAGCATTTT. The variable domain in full, with the rest retrieved from reference TRBV28 and TRBJ1-5, is DVKVTQSSRYLVKRTGEKVFLECVQDMDHENMFWYRQDPGLGLRLIYFSYDVKMKEKGDIPEGYSVSREKKERFSLILESASTNQTSMYLCASSLETGGEPQHFGDGTRLSIL.

The genes are TRBV20-1 and TRBJ2-1; TRBD1 or TRBD2 may be the D gene (6 bases each). The CDR3 has 14 amino acids. The V gene lost 3 bases and the J gene lost 8 bases, with 17 bases spanning the gap. Germline-derived CDR1 and CDR2 are DFQATT and SNEGSKA (reference sequence). CDR3 loop: CSASGGGFTDEQFF. CDR3 nucleotide sequence: TGCAGTGCTAGTGGAGGGGGGTTTACGGATGAGCAGTTCTTC.

The chain uses TRBV6-5 and TRBJ1-2; D ambiguous. Germline V gives CDR1 MNHEY, CDR2 SVGAGI. The CDR3 loop spans 13 amino acids. The V and J ends lost 5 bases and 3 bases respectively, with 10 bases between them. Here the CDR3 DNA reads TGTGCCAGCAGTCCCCTCGTCGACTATGGCTACACCTTC. Translating it yields CASSPLVDYGYTF.

DNA of the CDR3: TGTGCCAGCAGTGAAAGGGGGGGCCTCGACGAGCAGTACTTC. Its translation is CASSERGGLDEQYF. The chain couples TRBV6-1 to TRBJ2-7, with D maybe TRBD2 (7 bases). Trimming stripped 2 bases from V and 5 bases from J, with 13 bases between. The CDR3 loop spans 14 amino acids. Germline V gene data show CDR1 as MNHNS and CDR2 as SASEGT.

The chain uses TRBV7-2 and TRBJ1-1; possible D gene TRBD1, 6 bases. Trimming removed 0 bases from V and 1 base from J, with 9 bases in between. The germline V gene has CDR1 SGHTA and CDR2 FQGNSA. The CDR3 sequence is 15 residues long. The CDR3 loop reads CASSLAGRGNTEAFF. The CDR3 coding sequence is TGTGCCAGCAGCTTAGCGGGCAGGGGGAACACTGAAGCTTTCTTT.

V gene TRBV2 combines with J gene TRBJ2-5; D gene ambiguous. The CDR3 length is 15 residues. Germline CDR1 SNHLY, CDR2 FYNNEI. Between the trimmed V and J ends, which lost 4 bases and 9 bases, there was a span of 21 bases. The CDR3 sequence is CASSVSEVAPRAQYF. The CDR3 region has the DNA TGTGCCAGCAGTGTTTCAGAGGTGGCCCCCCGTGCCCAGTACTTC. The full variable domain, its missing parts supplied by reference TRBV2 and TRBJ2-5, is EPEVTQTPSHQVTQMGQEVILRCVPISNHLYFYWYRQILGQKVEFLVSFYNNEISEKSEIFDDQFSVERPDGSNFTLKIRSTKLEDSAMYFCASSVSEVAPRAQYFGPGTRLLVL.

The chain recombines TRBV11-3 with TRBJ2-3; 7 bases map to TRBD2. CDR1 SGHNT and CDR2 YENEEA come from the germline V gene. This CDR3 is built from 14 residues. V was clipped by 4 bases and J by 4 bases; unmatched bases: 5. The CDR3 DNA reads as TGTGCCAGCAGCTCTCAGGGACTACCAGATACGCAGTATTTT. Translating gives CASSSQGLPDTQYF.

The chain combines TRBV28 with TRBJ2-7, with D hard to call. V was cut by 2 bases and J by 2 bases, with 1 base left in between. The germline gives CDR1 MDHEN, CDR2 SYDVKM. The CDR3 is 11 amino acids. Here the CDR3 DNA reads TGTGCCAGCAGTTTAGCCTACGAGCAGTACTTC. Its translation: CASSLAYEQYF.

This chain links TRBV5-1 with TRBJ1-2; D uncertain. CDR3 size: 15 residues. Germline lookup yields CDR1 SGHRS and CDR2 YFSETQ. The V end was cut by 4 bases, the J end by 4 bases, with 17 bases between. The chain's CDR3 is CASSPEEPRGYGYTF. The CDR3 nucleotides read TGCGCCAGCAGCCCGGAGGAGCCTCGGGGCTATGGCTACACCTTC.

The chain recombines TRBV6-5 with TRBJ1-1, with D tentatively TRBD1 (5 bases). Trimming removed 6 bases at V and 0 bases at J, with 11 bases between. Germline V CDR1 and CDR2: MNHEY, SVGAGI. CDR3 length: 14 residues. The CDR3 loop is CASSGTPMNTEAFF. The CDR3 DNA sequence: TGTGCCAGCAGCGGGACCCCAATGAACACTGAAGCTTTCTTT.

This chain uses TRBV5-1 with TRBJ2-7; possibly TRBD1 for D (6 bases). Germline V gene data show CDR1 as SGHRS and CDR2 as YFSETQ. This CDR3 is 14 amino acids long. Between the trimmed V and J ends, which lost 4 bases and 7 bases, there was a span of 18 bases. The DNA of the CDR3 is TGCGCCAGCAGCCAAGGCCCAGGGGCGGGTGAGCAGTACTTC. It translates to CASSQGPGAGEQYF.

This chain joins TRBV5-4 and TRBJ2-5, with TRBD2 identical over 11 bases. V trimming: 1 base; J trimming: 5 bases; junction bases outside the gene matches: 1. The length of the CDR3 is 14 residues. CDR1 is SGHNT, CDR2 YYREEE, per germline (reference sequence). CDR3 bases: TGTGCCAGCAGCTTGCCTAGCGGGGGGGAGACCCAGTACTTC. It codes for CASSLPSGGETQYF. Together with reference TRBV5-4 and TRBJ2-5, the CDR3 gives the full variable domain: ETGVTQSPTHLIKTRGQQVTLRCSSQSGHNTVSWYQQALGQGPQFIFQYYREEENGRGNFPPRFSGLQFPNYSSELNVNALELDDSALYLCASSLPSGGETQYFGPGTRLLVL.

The chain has TRBV29-1 and TRBJ2-7; TRBD1 matches at 9 bases. The germline gives CDR1 SQVTM, CDR2 ANQGSEA. Trimming removed 6 bases from V and 3 bases from J; junction bases left unmatched: 9. The CDR3 runs 14 residues. The chain's CDR3 is CSVSDRGIHYEQYF. As DNA, the CDR3 is TGCAGCGTCTCCGACAGGGGGATCCACTACGAGCAGTACTTC.